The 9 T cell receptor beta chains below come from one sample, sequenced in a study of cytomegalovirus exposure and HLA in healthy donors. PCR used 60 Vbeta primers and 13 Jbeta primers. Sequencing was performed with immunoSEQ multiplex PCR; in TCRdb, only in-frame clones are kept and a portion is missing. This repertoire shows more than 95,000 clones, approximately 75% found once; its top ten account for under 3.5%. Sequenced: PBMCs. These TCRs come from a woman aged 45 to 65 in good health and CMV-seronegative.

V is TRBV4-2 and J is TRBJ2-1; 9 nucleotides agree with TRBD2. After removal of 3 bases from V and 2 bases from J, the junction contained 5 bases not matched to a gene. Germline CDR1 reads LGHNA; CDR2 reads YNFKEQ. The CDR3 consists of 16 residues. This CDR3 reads CASSQGGLAAYNEQFF. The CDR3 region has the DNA TGTGCCAGCAGCCAGGGGGGACTAGCAGCCTACAATGAGCAGTTCTTC.

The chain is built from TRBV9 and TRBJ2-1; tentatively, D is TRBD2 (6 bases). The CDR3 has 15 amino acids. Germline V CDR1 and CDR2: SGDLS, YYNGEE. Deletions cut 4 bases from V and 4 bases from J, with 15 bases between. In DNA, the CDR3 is TGTGCCAGCAGCAAACGGGAGTGGGGGTACAATGAGCAGTTCTTC. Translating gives CASSKREWGYNEQFF. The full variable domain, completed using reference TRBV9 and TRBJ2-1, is DSGVTQTPKHLITATGQRVTLRCSPRSGDLSVYWYQQSLDQGLQFLIQYYNGEERAKGNILERFSAQQFPDLHSELNLSSLELGDSALYFCASSKREWGYNEQFFGPGTRLTVL.

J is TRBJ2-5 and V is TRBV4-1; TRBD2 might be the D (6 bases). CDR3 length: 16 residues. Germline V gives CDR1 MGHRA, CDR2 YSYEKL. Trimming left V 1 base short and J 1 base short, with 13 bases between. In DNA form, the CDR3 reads TGCGCCAGCAGCCAAGGTTCACTAGCATCCCAAGAGACCCAGTACTTC. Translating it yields CASSQGSLASQETQYF.

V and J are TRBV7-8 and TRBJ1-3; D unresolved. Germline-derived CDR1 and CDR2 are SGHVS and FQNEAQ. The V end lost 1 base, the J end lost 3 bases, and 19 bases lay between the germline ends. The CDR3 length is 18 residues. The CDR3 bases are TGTGCCAGCAGCTTAGGCCAGGCTCCATTGTCCTTTGGAAACACCATATATTTT. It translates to CASSLGQAPLSFGNTIYF.

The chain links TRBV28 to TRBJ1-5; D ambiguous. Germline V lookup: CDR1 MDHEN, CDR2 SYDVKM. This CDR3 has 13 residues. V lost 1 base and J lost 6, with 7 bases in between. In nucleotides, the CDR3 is TGTGCCAGCAGTTTATTACGCGGTCAGCCCCAGCATTTT. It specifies CASSLLRGQPQHF.

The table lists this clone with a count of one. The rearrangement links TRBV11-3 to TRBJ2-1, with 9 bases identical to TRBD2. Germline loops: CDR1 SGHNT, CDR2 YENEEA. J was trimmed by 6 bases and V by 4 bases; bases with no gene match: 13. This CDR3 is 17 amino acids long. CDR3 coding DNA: TGTGCCAGCAGCTCCTCCCGCTTAGCGGGAGACCCCAATGAGCAGTTCTTC. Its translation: CASSSSRLAGDPNEQFF. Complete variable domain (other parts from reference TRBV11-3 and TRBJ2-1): EAGVVQSPRYKIIEKKQPVAFWCNPISGHNTLYWYLQNLGQGPELLIRYENEEAVDDSQLPKDRFSAERLKGVDSTLKIQPAELGDSAVYLCASSSSRLAGDPNEQFFGPGTRLTVL.

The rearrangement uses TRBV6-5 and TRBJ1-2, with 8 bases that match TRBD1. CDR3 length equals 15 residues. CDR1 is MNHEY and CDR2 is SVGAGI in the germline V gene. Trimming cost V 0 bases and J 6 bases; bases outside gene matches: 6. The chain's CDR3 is CASSYSVQGANGYTF. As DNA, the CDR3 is TGTGCCAGCAGTTACTCGGTCCAGGGGGCGAATGGCTACACCTTC.

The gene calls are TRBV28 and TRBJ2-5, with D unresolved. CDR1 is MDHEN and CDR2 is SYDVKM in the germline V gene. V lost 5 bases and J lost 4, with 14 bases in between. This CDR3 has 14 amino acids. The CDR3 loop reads CASSAPPGTETQYF. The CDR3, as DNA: TGTGCCAGCAGTGCCCCCCCAGGAACAGAGACCCAGTACTTC.

The CDR3 here is CASSLGGTYSYEQYF. The CDR3 nucleotides read TGCGCCAGCAGCTTGGGGGGCACGTACTCCTACGAGCAGTACTTC. The chain is built from TRBV5-1 and TRBJ2-7, with D possibly TRBD1 on 5 matching bases. The V and J ends lost 0 bases and 0 bases respectively, with 10 bases between them. Germline-derived CDR1 and CDR2 are SGHRS and YFSETQ. The CDR3 contains 15 residues.